This T cell receptor (beta chain) was recorded in a study of CD8 T cells in ankylosing spondylitis. General observations from the study: Several highly homologous variants made up a TCR beta motif that seemed to typify ankylosing spondylitis blood.

As for this clonotype: The target antigen is unknown.

Libraries of TCR beta came from quantitative 5'-RACE with molecular barcodes. TCRdb processed the 5' RACE reads anew with MiXCR; each CDR3 protein has one entry. The data show more than 100,000 distinct CDR3 sequences, more than 15% seen once. This TCR came from a male donor with ankylosing spondylitis. The sequenced sample was blood, either unsorted or a sorted T cell fraction (not recorded which).

The CDR3 loop reads CASSFAGVYNEQFF. The DNA for the CDR3 is TGTGCCAGCAGTTTTGCGGGAGTCTACAATGAGCAGTTCTTC. V is TRBV12-3 or TRBV12-4 and J is TRBJ2-1; 7 bases match TRBD2. With V trimmed by 3 bases and J by 3 bases, 2 bases remained unmatched. The CDR3 spans 14 residues.